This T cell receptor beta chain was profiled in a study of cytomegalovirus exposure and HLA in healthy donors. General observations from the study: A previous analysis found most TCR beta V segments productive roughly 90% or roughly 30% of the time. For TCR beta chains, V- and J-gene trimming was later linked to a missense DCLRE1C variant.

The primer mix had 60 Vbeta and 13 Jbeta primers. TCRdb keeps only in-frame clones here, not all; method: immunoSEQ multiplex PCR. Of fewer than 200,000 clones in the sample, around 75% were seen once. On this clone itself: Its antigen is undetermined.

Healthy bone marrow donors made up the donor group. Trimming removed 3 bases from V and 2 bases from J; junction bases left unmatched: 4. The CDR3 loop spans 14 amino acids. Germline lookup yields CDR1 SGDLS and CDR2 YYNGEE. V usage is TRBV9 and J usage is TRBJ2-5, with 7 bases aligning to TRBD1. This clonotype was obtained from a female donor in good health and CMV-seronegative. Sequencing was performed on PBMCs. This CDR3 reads CASSGGQSQETQYF. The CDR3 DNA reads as TGTGCCAGCAGCGGGGGACAGTCACAAGAGACCCAGTACTTC.